Below are 32 T cell receptor beta chains sequenced from a single sample in a study of cytomegalovirus exposure and HLA in healthy donors. Clones were read by immunoSEQ multiplex PCR, and TCRdb kept only the in-frame ones, dropping some. The sample carries roughly 270,000 clones, approximately 90% recorded once. Specimen: PBMCs. The receptors come from a woman between 18 and 30 years old in good health and CMV-seronegative.

This chain links TRBV4-1 with TRBJ1-2; the D gene is possibly TRBD1 (5 bases). CDR1 MGHRA and CDR2 YSYEKL come from the germline V gene. This CDR3 spans 15 amino acids. The V end lost 1 base, the J end lost 2 bases, and 11 bases lay between the germline ends. The DNA for the CDR3 is TGCGCCAGCAGCCAAGCAGGGCTGGGGAACTATGGCTACACCTTC. Translation gives CASSQAGLGNYGYTF.

The CDR3 nucleotides read TGTGCCAGCAGCGTAGCTGCGGGAGGGTACTACGAGCAGTACTTC. This encodes CASSVAAGGYYEQYF. The chain combines TRBV9 with TRBJ2-7, with 9 nucleotides matching TRBD2. Germline loops: CDR1 SGDLS, CDR2 YYNGEE. The length of the CDR3 is 15 residues. The V and J ends lost 0 bases and 3 bases, in that order; junction bases with no gene match: 4.

V is TRBV19 and J is TRBJ1-2; D gene uncertain. With 8 bases removed from V and 1 base from J, the gap between germline ends came to 8 bases. CDR1 and CDR2 (germline): LNHDA, SQIVND (reference sequence). The CDR3 consists of 12 residues. The CDR3 reads CASRHRNYGYTF. In DNA, the CDR3 is TGTGCCAGTCGACACCGTAACTATGGCTACACCTTC.

This chain links TRBV5-4 with TRBJ2-5, with TRBD2 matching over 7 bases. Germline V gene lookup returns CDR1 SGHNT and CDR2 YYREEE (reference sequence). V trimming: 4 bases; J trimming: 0 bases; junction bases outside the gene matches: 6. The CDR3 is made up of 15 amino acids. CDR3 loop: CASSGGGAYQETQYF. CDR3 coding DNA: TGTGCCAGCAGCGGGGGAGGGGCCTACCAAGAGACCCAGTACTTC.

The rearrangement links TRBV15 to TRBJ2-3; 8 bases agree with TRBD1. V trimming: 2 bases; J trimming: 4 bases; junction bases outside the gene matches: 11. The germline CDR1 and CDR2 sequences are LNHNV and YYDKDF (reference sequence). The CDR3 sequence is 17 residues long. CDR3 nucleotides: TGTGCCACCAGCAGAACCCAGGGGGCGCGGTGGGCAGATACGCAGTATTTT. This translates into CATSRTQGARWADTQYF.

This clone was seen only a few times. The chain links TRBV6-4 to TRBJ2-3, with D possibly TRBD1 on 7 matching bases. Germline V gene data show CDR1 as MRHNA and CDR2 as SNTAGT. The CDR3 has 16 amino acids. V shed 0 bases and J shed 0 bases, with 10 bases lying between them. CDR3 bases: TGTGCCAGCAGTGACTCACAGGGGACTAGCACAGATACGCAGTATTTT. Translation: CASSDSQGTSTDTQYF.

The chain links TRBV27 to TRBJ1-2; D possibly corresponds to TRBD1 (6 bases). Germline V lookup: CDR1 MNHEY, CDR2 SMNVEV (reference sequence). The CDR3 is 17 residues long. V was clipped by 0 bases and J by 5 bases, with 19 bases between them. This chain's CDR3 is CASSLSIMGGAAYGYTF. The CDR3 DNA sequence: TGTGCCAGCAGTTTATCGATAATGGGGGGGGCAGCTTATGGCTACACCTTC.

V gene TRBV9 combines with J gene TRBJ1-4; D perhaps matches TRBD1 (6 bases). Per germline, CDR1 SGDLS and CDR2 YYNGEE. Trimming cost V 4 bases and J 0 bases, with 16 bases left between them. This CDR3 spans 17 amino acids. CDR3 in DNA: TGTGCCAGCAGCCCAGAGGGCGGGGGCGCAACTAATGAAAAACTGTTTTTT. It encodes CASSPEGGGATNEKLFF.

The chain combines TRBV15 with TRBJ2-7; D unresolved. Germline CDR1 reads LNHNV; CDR2 reads YYDKDF (reference sequence). CDR3 length equals 13 residues. V lost 1 base, J lost 5 bases, and 9 bases lay in between. CDR3 amino acids: CATSRVNEDEQYF. The DNA for the CDR3 is TGTGCCACCAGCAGAGTGAACGAGGACGAGCAGTACTTC. The variable domain in full, completed from reference TRBV15 and TRBJ2-7, reads DAMVIQNPRYQVTQFGKPVTLSCSQTLNHNVMYWYQQKSSQAPKLLFHYYDKDFNNEADTPDNFQSRRPNTSFCFLDIRSPGLGDTAMYLCATSRVNEDEQYFGPGTRLTVT.

The gene calls are TRBV6-1 and TRBJ2-7, with TRBD2 matching 9 bases. V shed 3 bases, J shed 2 bases, and the junction held 5 bases outside the gene matches. Germline CDR1 MNHNS, CDR2 SASEGT. This CDR3 is 15 amino acids long. The CDR3 loop is CASSEGSGRPYEQYF. The CDR3 DNA is TGTGCCAGCAGTGAGGGGAGCGGGAGGCCCTACGAGCAGTACTTC.

This clone was observed a single time. The CDR3 nucleotides are TGCAGCGTTGAAGACCCCGTTTCTAGCGGGAGGGCCGGGGAGCTGTTTTTT. Amino acids: CSVEDPVSSGRAGELFF. The chain couples TRBV29-1 to TRBJ2-2; TRBD2 matches 12 bases. Germline V gene data show CDR1 as SQVTM and CDR2 as ANQGSEA. This CDR3 is 17 amino acids long. V shed 0 bases and J 6 bases; nucleotides not matched to a gene: 8.

The CDR3 spells CASSQDSYNEQFF. CDR3 sequence (DNA): TGTGCCAGCAGCCAGGACAGTTACAATGAGCAGTTCTTC. J is TRBJ2-1 and V is TRBV11-3, with a weak D call TRBD1 (6 bases). The CDR3 runs to 13 residues. Per germline, CDR1 SGHNT and CDR2 YENEEA. The V end was cut by 5 bases, the J end by 4 bases, with 9 bases between.

CDR3 nucleotides: TGTGCCAGCAGCTCACCGGGGGTGGATACGCAGTATTTT. This gives the protein CASSSPGVDTQYF. V is TRBV7-2 and J is TRBJ2-3; possible D gene TRBD2, 6 bases. Germline values: CDR1 SGHTA, CDR2 FQGNSA. With 4 bases removed from V and 6 bases from J, the gap between germline ends came to 11 bases. The CDR3 spans 13 residues.

The chain recombines TRBV7-2 with TRBJ1-2; tentative D call: TRBD1 (5 bases). V was trimmed by 5 bases and J by 0 bases, leaving 16 bases between them. Germline lookup yields CDR1 SGHTA and CDR2 FQGNSA. This CDR3 is built from 16 residues. The CDR3 bases are TGTGCCAGCAGCCGAGTTGCAGGGTCCTCTAACTATGGCTACACCTTC. Translating gives CASSRVAGSSNYGYTF. Using reference TRBV7-2 and TRBJ1-2 for the parts outside the CDR3, the full variable domain is GAGVSQSPSNKVTEKGKDVELRCDPISGHTALYWYRQSLGQGLEFLIYFQGNSAPDKSGLPSDRFSAERTGGSVSTLTIQRTQQEDSAVYLCASSRVAGSSNYGYTFGSGTRLTVV.

The rearrangement joins TRBV4-3 to TRBJ2-2; D possibly corresponds to TRBD2 (6 bases). V lost 2 bases to trimming and J lost 1 base, with 11 bases between them. Germline-derived CDR1 and CDR2 are LGHNA and YSLEER. There are 16 residues in the CDR3. The CDR3 protein is CASSQFVAVNTGELFF. CDR3 coding DNA: TGCGCCAGCAGCCAATTTGTAGCGGTGAACACCGGGGAGCTGTTTTTT.

This chain joins TRBV6-5 and TRBJ2-1, with D unclear. The CDR3 has 15 amino acids. Trimming pared 2 bases from V and 5 bases from J, leaving 13 bases between. Germline lookup yields CDR1 MNHEY and CDR2 SVGAGI. CDR3 in amino acids: CASSYTPTGNNEQFF. The CDR3 nucleotides read TGTGCCAGCAGTTACACCCCTACGGGTAACAATGAGCAGTTCTTC.

This clone occurred once. V and J are TRBV7-2 and TRBJ2-1; D is unclear. Trimming removed 2 bases from V and 11 bases from J, with 10 bases in between. The CDR3 has 12 residues. Germline V gives CDR1 SGHTA, CDR2 FQGNSA. For the CDR3, the DNA is TGTGCCAGCAGCTTATCAGGAATTAAGCAGTTCTTC. Translation gives CASSLSGIKQFF.

V gene TRBV5-1 combines with J gene TRBJ2-3; D is possibly TRBD1 (6 bases). Deletions cut 1 base from V and 1 base from J, with 10 bases between. The germline gives CDR1 SGHRS, CDR2 YFSETQ. This CDR3 is built from 15 residues. CDR3 loop: CASSLQGTRTDTQYF. CDR3 DNA sequence: TGCGCCAGCAGCTTGCAGGGGACCCGCACAGATACGCAGTATTTT.

This clone was counted a few times. Other DNA sequences from this sample encode an identical CDR3 as well. This sequence joins TRBV2 and TRBJ2-7; no firm D call. Germline CDR1 is SNHLY and CDR2 is FYNNEI. The CDR3 consists of 11 residues. Trimming removed 6 bases at V and 3 bases at J, with 6 bases between. This CDR3 reads CASSVFYEQYF. The CDR3 DNA is TGTGCCAGCAGCGTATTCTACGAGCAGTACTTC.

The genes are TRBV12-1 and TRBJ2-7; the table names TRBD2, a call not compared with the DNA. TRBV12-1 is assigned pseudogene status. This CDR3 contains 15 residues. The CDR3 spells CASSWGGRDDVEQYF. The CDR3 coding sequence is TGTGCCAGCAGCTGGGGGGGGCGGGACGACGTCGAGCAGTACTTC.

This chain connects TRBV19 to TRBJ2-1, with D tentatively TRBD2 (6 bases). V was clipped by 1 base and J by 3 bases, with 16 bases between them. The CDR3 loop spans 17 amino acids. Germline V gene data show CDR1 as LNHDA and CDR2 as SQIVND (reference sequence). In DNA, the CDR3 is TGTGCCAGTAGTATAGTGGAGGGAGGAGTCATCTACAATGAGCAGTTCTTC. The encoded protein is CASSIVEGGVIYNEQFF. The full variable domain, its missing parts supplied by reference TRBV19 and TRBJ2-1, is DGGITQSPKYLFRKEGQNVTLSCEQNLNHDAMYWYRQDPGQGLRLIYYSQIVNDFQKGDIAEGYSVSREKKESFPLTVTSAQKNPTAFYLCASSIVEGGVIYNEQFFGPGTRLTVL.

The chain combines TRBV4-1 with TRBJ2-7, with TRBD2 matching over 10 bases. The CDR3 covers 15 residues. J gave up 3 bases and V 0 bases, and 2 bases lay outside the gene matches. CDR1 and CDR2 (germline): MGHRA, YSYEKL. The CDR3 spells CASSQDSGRRYEQYF. The CDR3 DNA reads TGCGCCAGCAGCCAAGATAGCGGGAGGCGCTACGAGCAGTACTTC.

The V call is TRBV28, the J call TRBJ2-7; 9 bases fit TRBD1. The trim removed 4 bases at V and 4 bases at J, leaving 11 bases unmatched. The CDR3 spans 16 residues. Per the germline V gene, CDR1 is MDHEN and CDR2 is SYDVKM. The CDR3 spells CASSSVGTGSLYEQYF. The CDR3 DNA sequence: TGTGCCAGCAGTTCGGTGGGGACAGGGTCGTTATACGAGCAGTACTTC.

This chain connects TRBV6-5 to TRBJ2-3; maybe TRBD2 (5 bases). Germline V gene lookup returns CDR1 MNHEY and CDR2 SVGAGI. This CDR3 is built from 14 residues. Between the trimmed V and J ends, which lost 5 bases and 3 bases, there was a span of 12 bases. CDR3 nucleotide sequence: TGTGCCAGCAGTGGCGGGCTTGATACAGATACGCAGTATTTT. Translated: CASSGGLDTDTQYF.

This clone was picked up one time. This rearrangement joins TRBV4-1 to TRBJ1-3; 8 bases align to TRBD1. Germline assignment: CDR1 MGHRA and CDR2 YSYEKL. CDR3 length: 15 residues. Germline trimming cut 4 bases from V and 4 bases from J; bases unmatched to any gene: 6. The CDR3 sequence is CASSLWTGNGNTIYF. The DNA of the CDR3 is TGCGCCAGCAGCCTCTGGACAGGGAACGGAAACACCATATATTTT.

This chain links TRBV27 with TRBJ1-2; TRBD1 is a possible D gene (6 bases). The germline V and J ends were trimmed by 5 bases and 7 bases, with 17 bases remaining between them. This CDR3 has 14 residues. CDR1 and CDR2 (germline): MNHEY, SMNVEV (reference sequence). Written as DNA, the CDR3 is TGTGCCAGCAGTCCGAGGGGGGGGCTAGGTGGCTACACCTTC. Its protein product is CASSPRGGLGGYTF.

This rearrangement joins TRBV19 to TRBJ1-5; the match to TRBD1 covers 9 bases. Unmatched junction bases numbered 4, after V lost 3 bases and J lost 4 bases. CDR3 length: 15 residues. The germline V gene encodes CDR1 LNHDA and CDR2 SQIVND (reference sequence). The CDR3 DNA follows: TGTGCCAGTAGTATTTTGGACAGGGGTAATCAGCCCCAGCATTTT. Amino acids: CASSILDRGNQPQHF.

This clone was detected only once. This chain links TRBV2 with TRBJ2-1; the match to TRBD1 covers 8 bases. J was trimmed by 4 bases and V by 6 bases; bases with no gene match: 2. This CDR3 comprises 13 residues. Germline-derived CDR1 and CDR2 are SNHLY and FYNNEI. CDR3 in DNA: TGTGCCAGCAGGACAGGGGCGTACAATGAGCAGTTCTTC. Residues: CASRTGAYNEQFF. The complete variable domain, with remaining parts taken from reference TRBV2 and TRBJ2-1, reads EPEVTQTPSHQVTQMGQEVILRCVPISNHLYFYWYRQILGQKVEFLVSFYNNEISEKSEIFDDQFSVERPDGSNFTLKIRSTKLEDSAMYFCASRTGAYNEQFFGPGTRLTVL.

This CDR3 reads CASSASGGAYNEQFF. The DNA for the CDR3 is TGTGCCAGCAGCGCGAGCGGGGGGGCCTACAATGAGCAGTTCTTC. The chain couples TRBV9 to TRBJ2-1; 10 nucleotides line up with TRBD2. Looked up from germline, CDR1 is SGDLS and CDR2 is YYNGEE. The CDR3 length is 15 residues. Unmatched junction bases numbered 2, after V lost 3 bases and J lost 2 bases.

The rearrangement joins TRBV6-4 to TRBJ2-1, with unresolved D. V lost 2 bases, J lost 6 bases, and 8 bases lay in between. The CDR3 runs to 13 residues. Germline V lookup: CDR1 MRHNA, CDR2 SNTAGT. CDR3 DNA: TGTGCCAGCAGTGACGGCCCGCTCAATGAGCAGTTCTTC. This encodes CASSDGPLNEQFF.

J is TRBJ1-5 and V is TRBV4-1, with 8 positions matching TRBD1. The germline V gene has CDR1 MGHRA and CDR2 YSYEKL. J lost 2 bases, V lost 0 bases, and 3 bases had no gene match. The length of the CDR3 is 16 residues. CDR3 in DNA: TGCGCCAGCAGCCAAGAAGCAGGGGGCGGCAATCAGCCCCAGCATTTT. It translates to CASSQEAGGGNQPQHF.

The chain joins TRBV28 to TRBJ2-7; 9 bases match TRBD1. Germline CDR1 MDHEN, CDR2 SYDVKM. This CDR3 has 14 residues. J gave up 5 bases and V 6 bases, and 8 bases lay outside the gene matches. For the CDR3, the DNA is TGTGCCAGCAGACCGGGACAGGGACGGCACGAGCAGTACTTC. Protein product: CASRPGQGRHEQYF.